This TCR beta chain came from a study of OX40 agonist ivuxolimab in advanced cancers. About the study: Patients receiving dose escalation had hepatocellular carcinoma, melanoma, renal cell or head and neck cancer.

The table came from immunoSEQ multiplex PCR; TCRdb's copy has only in-frame clones and leaves some out. The data contain about 48,000 clones, about nine tenths of them seen just once; the ten biggest clones take up less than 7.5%. Sampled blood was obtained at baseline, cycle 4 day 1, and cycle 7 day 1. This TCR was sampled from an adult with an advanced solid tumor such as melanoma, head and neck, liver or kidney cancer. The sequenced sample was CD4+ or CD8+ T cells sorted from blood, obtained in a trial of the OX40 agonist ivuxolimab.

The CDR3 DNA is TGTGCCAGCAACAGCAGGGGCGGGACAGATACGCAGTATTTT. Translation gives CASNSRGGTDTQYF. The chain couples TRBV2 to TRBJ2-3; D possibly corresponds to TRBD1 (6 bases). The CDR3 has 14 residues. Trimming stripped 7 bases from V and 3 bases from J, with 14 bases between. Germline V gene lookup returns CDR1 SNHLY and CDR2 FYNNEI.